These 18 T cell receptor beta chains share one sample of origin, sequenced in a study of T cell changes during pregnancy in multiple sclerosis. TCRdb keeps only in-frame clones here, not all; method: immunoSEQ multiplex PCR. The sample includes fewer than 90,000 clones, nearly 95% of them seen just once. This sample comprised peripheral blood, obtained after pregnancy. All receptors derive from a female donor in good health, enrolled as a control in a pregnancy study.

V and J are TRBV27 and TRBJ2-2, with TRBD1 identical over 8 bases. The CDR3 spans 14 residues. Trimming took 1 base from V and 10 from J; bases not matched to a gene: 5. Germline V CDR1 and CDR2: MNHEY, SMNVEV (reference sequence). CDR3 residues: CASSLFPGGSELFF. CDR3 coding DNA: TGTGCCAGCAGTTTATTTCCAGGGGGCTCGGAGCTGTTTTTT.

V usage is TRBV25-1 and J usage is TRBJ1-4, with D tentatively TRBD1 (5 bases). The CDR3 is 15 amino acids. Germline CDR1 reads MGHDK; CDR2 reads SYGVNS. V lost 1 base and J 7 bases, leaving 13 bases between the germline ends. In nucleotides, the CDR3 is TGTGCCAGCAGTGAATCTCGGGGAGGGACTGAAAAACTGTTTTTT. The encoded protein is CASSESRGGTEKLFF. The entire variable domain, with the rest obtained from reference TRBV25-1 and TRBJ1-4, is as follows: EADIYQTPRYLVIGTGKKITLECSQTMGHDKMYWYQQDPGMELHLIHYSYGVNSTEKGDLSSESTVSRIRTEHFPLTLESARPSHTSQYLCASSESRGGTEKLFFGSGTQLSVL.

The gene calls are TRBV25-1 and TRBJ2-7; D is perhaps TRBD1 (5 bases). The CDR3 runs 14 residues. V gave up 5 bases and J gave up 1 base, with 12 bases separating them. From germline, CDR1 is MGHDK and CDR2 SYGVNS. The CDR3 DNA follows: TGTGCCAGCAGTAATACAGGCGGATCCTACGAGCAGTACTTC. Its translation: CASSNTGGSYEQYF.

This chain connects TRBV5-1 to TRBJ2-1; 8 nucleotides align to TRBD1. The junction had 4 bases not matched to a gene; V was cut back by 3 bases and J by 2 bases. The CDR3 has 15 residues. Germline V lookup: CDR1 SGHRS, CDR2 YFSETQ. The CDR3 DNA reads as TGCGCCAGCAGCTCCTGGGACAGGCCCTACAATGAGCAGTTCTTC. Its protein product is CASSSWDRPYNEQFF. The whole variable domain, remainder taken from reference TRBV5-1 and TRBJ2-1, is KAGVTQTPRYLIKTRGQQVTLSCSPISGHRSVSWYQQTPGQGLQFLFEYFSETQRNKGNFPGRFSGRQFSNSRSEMNVSTLELGDSALYLCASSSWDRPYNEQFFGPGTRLTVL.

This clone was observed a single time. The chain uses TRBV4-2 and TRBJ1-2; 7 bases line up with TRBD1. CDR1 and CDR2 from the germline V gene are LGHNA and YNFKEQ. This CDR3 is built from 16 residues. The ends lost 4 bases at V and 8 bases at J; junction bases unmatched: 16. CDR3 loop: CASSPEGQALRGGYTF. Written as DNA, the CDR3 is TGTGCCAGCAGCCCAGAAGGACAGGCCCTCCGGGGAGGCTACACCTTC.

The J gene is TRBJ2-7, the V gene TRBV19; TRBD2 matches 10 bases. The CDR3 sequence is 14 residues long. V gave up 6 bases and J gave up 4 bases; unmatched junction bases: 6. The germline CDR1 and CDR2 sequences are LNHDA and SQIVND (reference sequence). The CDR3 protein is CASRSSGSTYEQYF. CDR3 coding DNA: TGTGCCAGTAGGTCTAGCGGGAGCACATACGAGCAGTACTTC.

The rearrangement links TRBV5-1 to TRBJ2-7; no firm D call. V lost 3 bases and J lost 3, with 10 bases in between. CDR3 size: 13 residues. Germline CDR1 and CDR2: SGHRS and YFSETQ. The CDR3 protein is CASSSSEVYEQYF. The CDR3 DNA reads TGCGCCAGCAGCTCCTCCGAGGTCTACGAGCAGTACTTC.

The chain combines TRBV27 with TRBJ1-5; D remains ambiguous. The V end lost 2 bases, the J end lost 9 bases, and 14 bases lay between the germline ends. The CDR3 runs 14 residues. Germline V CDR1 and CDR2: MNHEY, SMNVEV (reference sequence). The CDR3 DNA follows: TGTGCCAGCAGTTTAGCCCCAGGAATCCGGCCCCAGCATTTT. Its protein is CASSLAPGIRPQHF.

This clone has only one observation. The J gene is TRBJ2-5, the V gene TRBV29-1, with TRBD1 identical over 7 bases. The CDR3 runs 12 residues. CDR1 is SQVTM and CDR2 is ANQGSEA in the germline V gene. Trimming took 6 bases from V and 0 from J; bases not matched to a gene: 1. Here the CDR3 reads CSVTGHQETQYF. In DNA, the CDR3 is TGCAGCGTGACAGGGCACCAAGAGACCCAGTACTTC.

The chain combines TRBV5-4 with TRBJ2-3, with 14 bases identical to TRBD2. This CDR3 contains 16 residues. Germline V CDR1 and CDR2: SGHNT, YYREEE (reference sequence). J was trimmed by 6 bases and V by 2 bases; bases with no gene match: 5. The CDR3 bases are TGTGCCAGCAGCTTACGACTAGCGGGGGGGATGGATACGCAGTATTTT. Encoded protein: CASSLRLAGGMDTQYF.

The chain is built from TRBV15 and TRBJ2-4; TRBD2 agrees at 8 bases. The CDR3 runs to 16 residues. Trimming at V came to 7 bases and at J to 0 bases, leaving 8 bases not matched to a gene. Germline V CDR1 and CDR2: LNHNV, YYDKDF (reference sequence). DNA for the CDR3: TGTGCCACCACCACGGGGGGGGCCTCAGCCAAAAACATTCAGTACTTC. It codes for CATTTGGASAKNIQYF.

This clone was picked up one time. The DNA for the CDR3 is TGTGCCAGCAGTTACGGGGCGGGAGGCACAGATACGCAGTATTTT. Protein product: CASSYGAGGTDTQYF. The chain recombines TRBV6-5 with TRBJ2-3, with 7 bases aligning to TRBD2. Germline lookup yields CDR1 MNHEY and CDR2 SVGAGI. CDR3 length: 15 amino acids. After removal of 2 bases from V and 1 base from J, the junction contained 3 bases not matched to a gene.

The chain uses TRBV28 and TRBJ1-2, with D possibly matching TRBD1 (6 bases). CDR1 and CDR2 (germline): MDHEN, SYDVKM. The CDR3 has 14 residues. The ends were cut back, 4 bases at V and 5 bases at J, with 14 bases in the middle. CDR3 region: CASSSWGGPYGYTF. The CDR3 DNA is TGTGCCAGCAGTTCCTGGGGGGGGCCGTATGGCTACACCTTC.

The genes are TRBV28 and TRBJ2-5, with D uncertain. V was cut by 11 bases and J by 7 bases, with 14 bases left in between. The CDR3 runs 11 residues. Germline CDR1 and CDR2: MDHEN and SYDVKM. In DNA, the CDR3 is TGTGCCTCCGCGGCGCCGCGGACCCAGTACTTC. It specifies CASAAPRTQYF. Looking up the rest from reference TRBV28 and TRBJ2-5 gives the full variable domain: DVKVTQSSRYLVKRTGEKVFLECVQDMDHENMFWYRQDPGLGLRLIYFSYDVKMKEKGDIPEGYSVSREKKERFSLILESASTNQTSMYLCASAAPRTQYFGPGTRLLVL.

The V call is TRBV9, the J call TRBJ2-7; 7 bases fit TRBD1. The CDR3 has 16 residues. Germline V gene lookup returns CDR1 SGDLS and CDR2 YYNGEE. V shed 3 bases and J 5 bases; nucleotides not matched to a gene: 14. The CDR3 protein is CASSADTGVAMDEQYF. The CDR3 DNA is TGTGCCAGCAGCGCCGATACAGGGGTGGCGATGGACGAGCAGTACTTC.

The V and J genes are TRBV10-3 and TRBJ2-3; weak D call: TRBD1 (6 bases). Germline V gene data show CDR1 as ENHRY and CDR2 as SYGVKD. The CDR3 contains 15 residues. V was shortened by 2 bases and J by 6 bases, with 15 bases between the two germline ends. The CDR3 region is CAISELGQTRDTQYF. In DNA, the CDR3 is TGTGCCATCAGTGAGCTCGGACAGACAAGGGATACGCAGTATTTT.

The V and J genes are TRBV19 and TRBJ2-3; D may be TRBD1 (6 bases). With 3 bases removed from V and 2 bases from J, the gap between germline ends came to 9 bases. CDR1 LNHDA and CDR2 SQIVND come from the germline V gene (reference sequence). The CDR3 covers 14 residues. CDR3 region: CASSIAGDTDTQYF. CDR3 nucleotide sequence: TGTGCCAGTAGTATTGCAGGGGACACAGATACGCAGTATTTT. Based on the CDR3 plus reference TRBV19 and TRBJ2-3, the full variable domain is DGGITQSPKYLFRKEGQNVTLSCEQNLNHDAMYWYRQDPGQGLRLIYYSQIVNDFQKGDIAEGYSVSREKKESFPLTVTSAQKNPTAFYLCASSIAGDTDTQYFGPGTRLTVL.

This clone turned up a few times. The chain combines TRBV27 with TRBJ1-5, with 12 bases identical to TRBD1. Germline V gene lookup returns CDR1 MNHEY and CDR2 SMNVEV (reference sequence). V shed 3 bases, J shed 6 bases, and the junction held 9 bases outside the gene matches. This CDR3 region has 17 residues. The CDR3 nucleotides read TGTGCCAGCAGTTTGGCCGGGACAGGGGGCGTTACTCAGCCCCAGCATTTT. As protein: CASSLAGTGGVTQPQHF.